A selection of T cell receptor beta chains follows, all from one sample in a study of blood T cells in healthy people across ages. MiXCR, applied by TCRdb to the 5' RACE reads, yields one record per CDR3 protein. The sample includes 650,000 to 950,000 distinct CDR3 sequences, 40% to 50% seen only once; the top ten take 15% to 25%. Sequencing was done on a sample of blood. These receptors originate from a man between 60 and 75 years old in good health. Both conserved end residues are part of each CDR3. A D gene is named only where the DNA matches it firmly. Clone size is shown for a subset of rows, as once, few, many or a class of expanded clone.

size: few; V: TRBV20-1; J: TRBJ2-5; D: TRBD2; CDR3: CSALSGGEETQYF; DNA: TGCAGTGCGCTCAGCGGGGGGGAAGAGACCCAGTACTTC
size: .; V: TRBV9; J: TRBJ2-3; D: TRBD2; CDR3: CASSPRISGGLGHTDTQYF; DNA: TGTGCCAGCAGCCCCCGGATTAGCGGGGGGCTGGGACACACAGATACGCAGTATTTT
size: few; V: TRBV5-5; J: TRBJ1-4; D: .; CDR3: CASSLQSRTNEKLFF; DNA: TGTGCCAGCAGCTTGCAATCTCGAACGAATGAAAAACTGTTTTTT
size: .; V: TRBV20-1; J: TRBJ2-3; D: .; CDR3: CSANFKLRTDTQYF; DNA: TGCAGTGCTAACTTCAAGCTCAGGACAGATACGCAGTATTTT
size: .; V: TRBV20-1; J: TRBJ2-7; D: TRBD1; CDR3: CSASSVWGTGPYEQYF; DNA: TGCAGTGCTAGCTCGGTTTGGGGGACAGGGCCTTACGAGCAGTACTTC
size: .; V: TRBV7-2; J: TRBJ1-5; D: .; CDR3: CASSPGTYRGNQPQHF; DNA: TGTGCCAGCAGCCCCGGGACGTATCGGGGCAATCAGCCCCAGCATTTT
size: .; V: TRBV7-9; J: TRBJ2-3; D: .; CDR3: CASEGGLAVTDTQYF; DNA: TGTGCCAGCGAGGGGGGGCTAGCGGTCACAGATACGCAGTATTTT
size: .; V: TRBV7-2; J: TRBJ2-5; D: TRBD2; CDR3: CASSLGTSGGQTQYF; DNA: TGTGCCAGCAGCTTAGGGACTAGCGGGGGACAGACCCAGTACTTC
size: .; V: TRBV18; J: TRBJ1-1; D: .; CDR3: CASSPPGVGGTEAFF; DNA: TGTGCCAGCTCACCACCGGGGGTAGGGGGCACTGAAGCTTTCTTT
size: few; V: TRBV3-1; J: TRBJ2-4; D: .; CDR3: CASSHGYSIAKNIQYF; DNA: TGTGCCAGCAGCCATGGCTACAGTATAGCCAAAAACATTCAGTACTTC
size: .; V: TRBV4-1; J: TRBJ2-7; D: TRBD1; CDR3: CASSLSGTVTYEQYF; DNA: TGCGCCAGCAGCCTCTCCGGGACAGTTACCTACGAGCAGTACTTC
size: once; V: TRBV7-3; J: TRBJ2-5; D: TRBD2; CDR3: CASSSSSGGARNEQYF; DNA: TGTGCCAGCAGCTCCTCAAGCGGGGGGGCCAGGAATGAGCAGTACTTC
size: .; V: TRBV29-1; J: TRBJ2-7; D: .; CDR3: CSVADYEQYF; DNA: TGCAGCGTTGCCGACTACGAGCAGTATTTC
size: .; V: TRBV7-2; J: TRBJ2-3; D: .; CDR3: CASSLVRPDTQYF; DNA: TGTGCCAGCAGCTTAGTACGACCAGATACGCAGTATTTT
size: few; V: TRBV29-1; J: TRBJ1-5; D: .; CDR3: CSVVVGFNQPQHF; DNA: TGCAGCGTTGTAGTAGGGTTCAATCAGCCCCAGCATTTT
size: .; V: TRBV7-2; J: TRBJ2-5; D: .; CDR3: CASSLAQGGGQEAQYF; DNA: TGTGCCAGCAGCTTAGCTCAGGGGGGTGGCCAAGAGGCCCAGTACTTC
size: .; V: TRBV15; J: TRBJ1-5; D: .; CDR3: CATSRASSNQPQHF; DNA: TGTGCCACCAGCAGGGCTTCTAGCAATCAGCCCCAGCATTTT
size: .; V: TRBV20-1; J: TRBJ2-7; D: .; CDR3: CRGGKGDEQYF; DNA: TGCAGGGGGGGAAAGGGAGACGAGCAGTACTTC
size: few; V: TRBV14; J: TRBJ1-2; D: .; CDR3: CASSQEGDGYYGYTF; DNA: TGTGCCAGCAGCCAAGAGGGTGACGGATACTATGGCTACACCTTC
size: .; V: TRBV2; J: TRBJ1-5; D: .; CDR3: CASKYSLTQPQHF; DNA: TGTGCCAGCAAGTACAGCTTGACTCAGCCCCAGCATTTT
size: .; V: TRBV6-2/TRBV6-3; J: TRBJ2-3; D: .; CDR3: CASSSGITSSTDTQYF; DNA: TGTGCCAGCAGTTCGGGGATTACATCTAGCACAGATACGCAGTATTTT
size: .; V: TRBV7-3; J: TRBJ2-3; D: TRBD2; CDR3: CASSLSAMGGDTQYF; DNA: TGTGCCAGCAGCTTATCGGCTATGGGGGGGGATACGCAGTATTTT
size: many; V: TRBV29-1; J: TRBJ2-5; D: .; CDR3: CSVEGTQEFGETQYF; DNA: TGCAGCGTTGAGGGGACCCAGGAGTTCGGAGAGACCCAGTACTTC
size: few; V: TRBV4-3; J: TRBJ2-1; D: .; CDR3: CASSQTILTDSSYNEQFF; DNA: TGCGCCAGCAGTCAGACAATACTGACAGACAGCTCCTACAATGAGCAGTTCTTC
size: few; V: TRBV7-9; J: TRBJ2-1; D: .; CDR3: CASSLESARYNEQFF; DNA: TGTGCCAGCAGCTTAGAGAGCGCGCGGTACAATGAGCAGTTCTTC
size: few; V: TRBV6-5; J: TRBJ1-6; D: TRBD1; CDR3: CASSYSRTGFNSPLHF; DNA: TGTGCCAGCAGTTACTCAAGGACAGGTTTTAATTCACCCCTCCACTTT
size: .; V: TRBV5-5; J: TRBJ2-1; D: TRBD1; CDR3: CASSLIVGTGGGNGNEQFF; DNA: TGTGCCAGCAGCTTGATCGTTGGGACAGGGGGCGGAAATGGCAATGAGCAGTTCTTC
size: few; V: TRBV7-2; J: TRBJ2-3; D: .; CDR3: CASSPTRGDTQYF; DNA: TGTGCCAGCAGCCCGACTAGGGGCGATACGCAGTATTTT
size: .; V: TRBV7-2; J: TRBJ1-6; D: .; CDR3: CASSIFTASPLHF; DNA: TGTGCCAGCAGCATATTTACGGCCTCACCCCTCCACTTT